This note documents a single TCR beta chain sequence. Its target is unknown. These data are taken from a study of OX40 agonist ivuxolimab in advanced cancers. Study-wide context: Ivuxolimab, an agonist antibody against OX40 (CD134), was given to patients. A mean age of approximately 58 years, range about 20 to 85, was recorded, and under 85% were male. Whole-study findings and limits: The mean number of expanded clones was higher in CD8+ T cells than in CD4+. The study did not work out the antigen specificity of the expanded peripheral T cells.

V lost 2 bases, J lost 3 bases, and 8 bases lay in between. The CDR3 is 13 residues long. CDR1 and CDR2 (germline): PRHDT, FYEKMQ (reference sequence). Repertoires were generated with immunoSEQ multiplex PCR, while TCRdb's copy carries only in-frame clones and drops some. The table lists roughly 23,000 clones, roughly 81% of them singletons. This TCR was recovered from an adult with an advanced solid tumor such as melanoma, head and neck, liver or kidney cancer. The rearrangement joins TRBV13 to TRBJ2-7; D gene uncertain. The specimen was CD4+ or CD8+ T cells sorted from blood, collected in a trial of the OX40 agonist ivuxolimab. This chain's CDR3 is CASSLWQSYEQYF. DNA of the CDR3: TGTGCCAGCAGCTTATGGCAGAGCTACGAGCAGTACTTC.